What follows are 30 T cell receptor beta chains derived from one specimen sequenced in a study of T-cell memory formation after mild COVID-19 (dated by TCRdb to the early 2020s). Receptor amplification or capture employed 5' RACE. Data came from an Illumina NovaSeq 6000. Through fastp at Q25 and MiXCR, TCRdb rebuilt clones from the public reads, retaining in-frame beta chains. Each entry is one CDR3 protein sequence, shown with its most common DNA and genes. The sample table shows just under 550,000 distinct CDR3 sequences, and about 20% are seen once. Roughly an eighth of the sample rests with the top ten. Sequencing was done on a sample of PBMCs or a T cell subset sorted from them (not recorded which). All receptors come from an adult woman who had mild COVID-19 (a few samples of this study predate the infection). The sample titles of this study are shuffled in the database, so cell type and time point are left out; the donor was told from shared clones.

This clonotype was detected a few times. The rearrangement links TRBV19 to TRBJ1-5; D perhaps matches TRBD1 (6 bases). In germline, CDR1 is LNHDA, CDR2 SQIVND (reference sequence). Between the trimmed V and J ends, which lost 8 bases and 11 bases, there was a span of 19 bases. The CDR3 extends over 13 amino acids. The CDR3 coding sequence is TGTGCCAGTCTCGGGTCCAGGGGAGGATCCCAGCATTTT. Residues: CASLGSRGGSQHF.

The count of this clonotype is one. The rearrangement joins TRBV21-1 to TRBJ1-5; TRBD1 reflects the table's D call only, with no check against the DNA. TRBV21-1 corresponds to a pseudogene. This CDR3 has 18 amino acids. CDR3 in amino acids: CASSKANPFPHYNQPQHF. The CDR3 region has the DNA TGTGCCAGCAGCAAAGCTAATCCGTTCCCCCATTACAATCAGCCCCAGCATTTT.

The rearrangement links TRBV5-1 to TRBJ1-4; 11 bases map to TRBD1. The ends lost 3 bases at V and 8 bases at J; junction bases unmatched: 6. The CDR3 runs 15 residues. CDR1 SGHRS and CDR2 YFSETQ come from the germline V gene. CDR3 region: CASSSGDRGKEKLFF. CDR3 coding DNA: TGCGCCAGCAGCTCGGGGGACAGGGGGAAGGAAAAACTGTTTTTT.

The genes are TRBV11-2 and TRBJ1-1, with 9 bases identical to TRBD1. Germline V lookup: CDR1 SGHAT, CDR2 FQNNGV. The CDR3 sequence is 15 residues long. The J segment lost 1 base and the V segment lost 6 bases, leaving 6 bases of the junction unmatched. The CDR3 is CASRYRGHWNTEAFF. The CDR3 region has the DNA TGTGCCAGCAGATACAGGGGGCATTGGAACACTGAAGCTTTCTTT.

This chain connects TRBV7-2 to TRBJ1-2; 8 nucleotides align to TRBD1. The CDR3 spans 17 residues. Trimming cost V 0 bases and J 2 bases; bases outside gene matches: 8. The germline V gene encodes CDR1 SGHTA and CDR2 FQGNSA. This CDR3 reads CASSLAGTGLTNYGYTF. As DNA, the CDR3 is TGTGCCAGCAGCTTAGCTGGGACAGGCCTTACAAACTATGGCTACACCTTC.

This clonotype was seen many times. The CDR3 bases are TGTGCCAGCAGCTTAGGTATTGGCGAGACCCAGTACTTC. Translation gives CASSLGIGETQYF. The V call is TRBV7-9, the J call TRBJ2-5; D ambiguous. This CDR3 region has 13 residues. The V and J ends lost 1 base and 5 bases respectively, with 8 bases between them. CDR1 and CDR2 (germline): SEHNR, FQNEAQ (reference sequence). The full variable domain, its missing parts supplied by reference TRBV7-9 and TRBJ2-5, is DTGVSQNPRHKITKRGQNVTFRCDPISEHNRLYWYRQTLGQGPEFLTYFQNEAQLEKSRLLSDRFSAERPKGSFSTLEIQRTEQGDSAMYLCASSLGIGETQYFGPGTRLLVL.

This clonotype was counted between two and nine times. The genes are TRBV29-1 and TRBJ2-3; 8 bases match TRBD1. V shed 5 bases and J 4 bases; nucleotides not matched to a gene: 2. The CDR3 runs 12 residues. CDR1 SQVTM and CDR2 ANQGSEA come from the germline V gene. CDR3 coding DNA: TGCAGCGTTTGGACAGGGTCAGATACGCAGTATTTT. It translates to CSVWTGSDTQYF.

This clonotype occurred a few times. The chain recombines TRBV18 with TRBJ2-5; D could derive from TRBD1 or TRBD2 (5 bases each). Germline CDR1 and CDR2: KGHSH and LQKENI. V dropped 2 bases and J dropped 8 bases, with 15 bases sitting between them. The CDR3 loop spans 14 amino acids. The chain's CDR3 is CASSPGDLRETQYF. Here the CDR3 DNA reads TGTGCCAGCTCACCAGGGGACCTAAGAGAAACCCAGTACTTC.

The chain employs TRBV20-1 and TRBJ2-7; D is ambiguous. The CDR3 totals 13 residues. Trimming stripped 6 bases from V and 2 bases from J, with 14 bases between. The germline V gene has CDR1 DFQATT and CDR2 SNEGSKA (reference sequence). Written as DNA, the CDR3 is TGCAGTGCACTTCTCCAAACCCCCTACGAGCAGTACTTC. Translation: CSALLQTPYEQYF.

The CDR3 nucleotides are TGCGCCAGCAGCATAAACCAACAGGGAACTGAAGCTTTCTTT. Residues: CASSINQQGTEAFF. V usage is TRBV5-1 and J usage is TRBJ1-1; tentative D call: TRBD1 (6 bases). The CDR3 is 14 residues long. Per the germline V gene, CDR1 is SGHRS and CDR2 is YFSETQ. Trimming stripped 4 bases from V and 5 bases from J, with 15 bases between.

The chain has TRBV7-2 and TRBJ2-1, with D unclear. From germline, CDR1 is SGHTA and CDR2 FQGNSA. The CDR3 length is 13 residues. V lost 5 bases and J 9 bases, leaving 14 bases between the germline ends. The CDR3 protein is CASSLTWVGEQFF. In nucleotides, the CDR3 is TGTGCCAGCAGCCTCACTTGGGTCGGTGAGCAGTTCTTC.

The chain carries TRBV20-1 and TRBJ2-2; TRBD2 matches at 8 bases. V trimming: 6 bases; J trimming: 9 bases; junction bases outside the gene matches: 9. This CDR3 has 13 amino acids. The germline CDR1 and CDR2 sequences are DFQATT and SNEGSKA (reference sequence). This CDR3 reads CSAPRLATRELFF. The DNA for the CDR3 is TGCAGTGCCCCGAGACTAGCGACCAGGGAGCTGTTTTTT.

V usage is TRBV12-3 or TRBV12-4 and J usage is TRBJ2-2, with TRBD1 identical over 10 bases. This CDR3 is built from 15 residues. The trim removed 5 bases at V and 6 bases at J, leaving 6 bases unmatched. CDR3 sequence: CASSKGQGLPGELFF. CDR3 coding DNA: TGTGCCAGCAGTAAGGGACAGGGGCTTCCCGGGGAGCTGTTTTTT.

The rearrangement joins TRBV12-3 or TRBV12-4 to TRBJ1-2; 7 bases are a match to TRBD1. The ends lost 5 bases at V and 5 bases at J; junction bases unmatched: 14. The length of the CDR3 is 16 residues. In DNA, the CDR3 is TGTGCCAGCAGTACGAGCCCCGACAGGGTAGCTTATGGCTACACCTTC. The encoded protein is CASSTSPDRVAYGYTF.

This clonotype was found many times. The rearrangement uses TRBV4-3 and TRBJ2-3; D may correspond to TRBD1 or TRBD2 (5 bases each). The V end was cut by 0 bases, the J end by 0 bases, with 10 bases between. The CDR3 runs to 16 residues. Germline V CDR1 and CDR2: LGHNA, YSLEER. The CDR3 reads CASSQEGVTSTDTQYF. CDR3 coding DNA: TGCGCCAGCAGCCAAGAGGGGGTAACTAGCACAGATACGCAGTATTTT.

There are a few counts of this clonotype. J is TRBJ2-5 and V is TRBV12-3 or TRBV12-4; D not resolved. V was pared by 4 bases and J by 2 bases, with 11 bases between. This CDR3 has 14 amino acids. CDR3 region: CASSSTEKQETQYF. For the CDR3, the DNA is TGTGCCAGCAGTTCAACGGAGAAACAAGAGACCCAGTACTTC.

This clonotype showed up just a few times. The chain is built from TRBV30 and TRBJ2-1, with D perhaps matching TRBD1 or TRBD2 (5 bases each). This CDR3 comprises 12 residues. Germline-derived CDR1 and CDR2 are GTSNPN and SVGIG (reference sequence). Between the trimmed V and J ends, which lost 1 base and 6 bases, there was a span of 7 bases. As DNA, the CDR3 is TGTGCCTGGAGTGATGGGGGCAATGAGCAGTTCTTC. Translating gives CAWSDGGNEQFF.

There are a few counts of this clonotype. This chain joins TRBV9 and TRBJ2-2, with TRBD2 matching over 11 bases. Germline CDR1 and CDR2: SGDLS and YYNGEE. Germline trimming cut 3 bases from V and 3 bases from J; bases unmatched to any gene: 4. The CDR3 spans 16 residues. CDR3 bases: TGTGCCAGCAGCGCGACTAGCGGGGCCTACACCGGGGAGCTGTTTTTT. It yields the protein CASSATSGAYTGELFF.

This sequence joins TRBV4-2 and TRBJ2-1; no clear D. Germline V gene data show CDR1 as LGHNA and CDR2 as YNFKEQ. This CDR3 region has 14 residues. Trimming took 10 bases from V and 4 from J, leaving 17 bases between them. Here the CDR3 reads CATQRSAGYNEQFF. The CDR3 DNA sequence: TGTGCCACGCAGCGCTCAGCAGGATACAATGAGCAGTTCTTC.

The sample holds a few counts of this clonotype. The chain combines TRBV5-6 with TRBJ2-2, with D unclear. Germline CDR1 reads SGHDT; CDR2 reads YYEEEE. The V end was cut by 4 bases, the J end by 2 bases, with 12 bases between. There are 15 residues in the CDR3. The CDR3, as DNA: TGTGCCAGCAGCCGACCAGACAAAAACACCGGGGAGCTGTTTTTT. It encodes CASSRPDKNTGELFF.

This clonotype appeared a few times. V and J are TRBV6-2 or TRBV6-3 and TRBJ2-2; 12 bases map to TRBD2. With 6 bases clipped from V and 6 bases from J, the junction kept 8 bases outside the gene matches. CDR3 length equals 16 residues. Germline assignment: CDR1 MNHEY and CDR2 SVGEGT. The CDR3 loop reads CASSLLAGGFAGELFF. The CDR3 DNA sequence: TGTGCCAGCAGCCTCCTAGCGGGAGGGTTTGCCGGGGAGCTGTTTTTT.

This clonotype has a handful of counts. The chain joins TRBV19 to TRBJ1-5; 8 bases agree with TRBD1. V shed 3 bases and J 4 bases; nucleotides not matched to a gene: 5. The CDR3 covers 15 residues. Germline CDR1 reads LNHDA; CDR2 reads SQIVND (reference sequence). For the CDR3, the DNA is TGTGCCAGTAGTATTGGTCAGGGGGCGAATCAGCCCCAGCATTTT. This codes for CASSIGQGANQPQHF.

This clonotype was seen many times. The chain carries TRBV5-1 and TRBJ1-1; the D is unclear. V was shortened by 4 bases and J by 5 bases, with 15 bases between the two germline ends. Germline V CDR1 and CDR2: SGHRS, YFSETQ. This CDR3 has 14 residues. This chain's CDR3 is CASSPEFATTEAFF. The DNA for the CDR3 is TGCGCCAGCAGCCCGGAATTTGCGACAACTGAAGCTTTCTTT.

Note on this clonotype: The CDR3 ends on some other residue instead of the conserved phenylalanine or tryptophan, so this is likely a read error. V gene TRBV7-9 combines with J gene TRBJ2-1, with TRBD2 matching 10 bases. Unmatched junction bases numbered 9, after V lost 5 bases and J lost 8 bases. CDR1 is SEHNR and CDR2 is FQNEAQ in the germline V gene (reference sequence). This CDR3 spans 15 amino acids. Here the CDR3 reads CASSPSGRAGYEQFS. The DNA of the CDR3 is TGTGCCAGCAGCCCAAGCGGGAGGGCCGGTTATGAGCAGTTCTCC.

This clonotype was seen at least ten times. CDR3 nucleotides: TGTGCCAGCAGTCCGCAGGGCTATGGCTACACCTTC. It specifies CASSPQGYGYTF. The chain is built from TRBV2 and TRBJ1-2, with a weak D call TRBD1 (5 bases). CDR1 and CDR2 from the germline V gene are SNHLY and FYNNEI. This CDR3 is 12 amino acids long. V lost 5 bases and J lost 4, with 8 bases in between.

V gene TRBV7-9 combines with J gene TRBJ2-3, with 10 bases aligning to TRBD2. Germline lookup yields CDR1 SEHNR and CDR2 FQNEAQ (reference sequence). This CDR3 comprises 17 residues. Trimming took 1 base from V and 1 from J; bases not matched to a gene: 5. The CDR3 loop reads CASSLVGTSGGTDTQYF. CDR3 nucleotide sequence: TGTGCCAGCAGCTTAGTCGGAACTAGCGGGGGCACAGATACGCAGTATTTT.

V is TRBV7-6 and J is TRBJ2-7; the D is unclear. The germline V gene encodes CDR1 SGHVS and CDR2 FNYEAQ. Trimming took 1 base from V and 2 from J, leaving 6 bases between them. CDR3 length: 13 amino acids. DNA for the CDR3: TGTGCCAGCAGCTTAGACACCACCTACGAGCAGTACTTC. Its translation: CASSLDTTYEQYF.

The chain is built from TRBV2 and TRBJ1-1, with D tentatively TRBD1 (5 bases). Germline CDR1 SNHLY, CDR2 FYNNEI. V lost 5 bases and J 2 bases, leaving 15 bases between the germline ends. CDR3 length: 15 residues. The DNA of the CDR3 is TGTGCCAGCAGTTACACCGGGACGTACAACACTGAAGCTTTCTTT. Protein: CASSYTGTYNTEAFF. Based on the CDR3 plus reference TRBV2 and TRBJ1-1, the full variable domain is EPEVTQTPSHQVTQMGQEVILRCVPISNHLYFYWYRQILGQKVEFLVSFYNNEISEKSEIFDDQFSVERPDGSNFTLKIRSTKLEDSAMYFCASSYTGTYNTEAFFGQGTRLTVV.

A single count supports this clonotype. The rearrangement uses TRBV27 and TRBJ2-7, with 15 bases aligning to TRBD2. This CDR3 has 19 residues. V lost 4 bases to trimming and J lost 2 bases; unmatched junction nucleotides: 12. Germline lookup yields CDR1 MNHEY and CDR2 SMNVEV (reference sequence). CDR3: CASSSTPGLAGGQPYEQYF. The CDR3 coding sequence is TGTGCCAGCAGTTCTACACCGGGACTAGCGGGAGGCCAACCCTACGAGCAGTACTTC.

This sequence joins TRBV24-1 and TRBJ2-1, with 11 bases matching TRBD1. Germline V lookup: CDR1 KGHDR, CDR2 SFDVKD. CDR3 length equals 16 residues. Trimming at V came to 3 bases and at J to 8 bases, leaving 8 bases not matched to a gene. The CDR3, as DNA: TGTGCCACCAGTGATACCAGGACAGGGGGCGGGGATGAGCAGTTCTTC. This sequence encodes CATSDTRTGGGDEQFF.